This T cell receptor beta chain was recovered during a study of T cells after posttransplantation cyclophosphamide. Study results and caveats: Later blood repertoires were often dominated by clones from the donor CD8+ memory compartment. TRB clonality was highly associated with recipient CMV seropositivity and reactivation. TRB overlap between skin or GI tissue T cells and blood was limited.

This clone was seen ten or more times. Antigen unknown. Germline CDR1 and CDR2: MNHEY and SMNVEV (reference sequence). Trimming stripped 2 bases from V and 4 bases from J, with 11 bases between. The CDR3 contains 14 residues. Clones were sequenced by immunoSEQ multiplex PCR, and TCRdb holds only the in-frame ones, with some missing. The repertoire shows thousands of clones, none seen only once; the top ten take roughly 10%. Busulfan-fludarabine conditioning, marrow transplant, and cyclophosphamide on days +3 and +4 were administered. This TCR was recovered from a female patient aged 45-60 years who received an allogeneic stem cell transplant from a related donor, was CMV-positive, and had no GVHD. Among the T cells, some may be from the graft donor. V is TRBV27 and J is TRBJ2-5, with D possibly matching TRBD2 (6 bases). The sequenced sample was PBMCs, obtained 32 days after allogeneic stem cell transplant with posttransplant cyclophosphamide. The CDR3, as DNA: TGTGCCAGCAGTTTAGTCGGGGGATCAGAGACCCAGTACTTC. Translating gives CASSLVGGSETQYF.